The clone carrying this T cell receptor (beta chain) was seen at least ten times. The target antigen is unknown. The data were obtained in a study of blood T cells in healthy people across ages. Regarding the study as a whole: PBMC samples, being unsorted, prevented any conclusive comparison of naive and antigen-experienced cells.

The germline CDR1 and CDR2 sequences are DFQATT and SNEGSKA (reference sequence). This CDR3 is built from 17 residues. The junction had 13 bases not matched to a gene; V was cut back by 3 bases and J by 4 bases. Every participating donor contributed approximately 9.5 milliliters of peripheral blood through a draw. At least 6 million PBMCs were isolated per sample. PCR was performed a second time for about 7 to 12 cycles using a sample-barcoded 5' primer and a J-beta primer mix. TCRdb reprocessed the 5' RACE reads with MiXCR, giving one entry per CDR3 protein. The profile shows 1,800,000 or so distinct CDR3 sequences, around 42% of them singletons.

The chain employs TRBV20-1 and TRBJ2-1, with TRBD2 matching over 9 bases. The sequenced material came from blood. The sequence derives from a human donor in good health. CDR3: CSARPKKRGEIYNEQFF. The CDR3 DNA reads TGCAGTGCTAGGCCTAAGAAGCGGGGGGAAATTTACAATGAGCAGTTCTTC.